Below, 9 T cell receptor beta chains from the same sample are listed, as sequenced in a study of blood T cell repertoires in COVID-19. Clones were sequenced by immunoSEQ multiplex PCR, and TCRdb holds only the in-frame ones, with some missing. The table lists over 120,000 clones, about 90% of them singletons, with approximately 35% in the top ten. The source material was peripheral blood. Every receptor here comes from a man between 45 and 60 years old who had recovered from COVID-19.

The gene calls are TRBV5-1 and TRBJ2-1, with TRBD2 matching 15 bases. Germline V gene lookup returns CDR1 SGHRS and CDR2 YFSETQ. J was trimmed by 4 bases and V by 3 bases; bases with no gene match: 2. The CDR3 is 16 residues long. The CDR3 coding sequence is TGCGCCAGCAGCTACGGGACTAGCGGGGGGTACAATGAGCAGTTCTTC. Protein product: CASSYGTSGGYNEQFF.

This rearrangement joins TRBV18 to TRBJ2-7, with 8 bases lining up with TRBD2. V shed 10 bases and J 4 bases; nucleotides not matched to a gene: 6. CDR3 length: 12 amino acids. Germline-derived CDR1 and CDR2 are KGHSH and LQKENI. CDR3 bases: TGTGCCACCTCTCCGGGGGGGTACGAGCAGTACTTC. This translates into CATSPGGYEQYF.

As for this clone: The identical CDR3 is also encoded by other nucleotide sequences in the sample. The chain is built from TRBV9 and TRBJ1-1; D unresolved. The CDR3 length is 15 residues. V was shortened by 0 bases and J by 3 bases, with 12 bases between the two germline ends. Germline loops: CDR1 SGDLS, CDR2 YYNGEE. The CDR3 spells CASSVVGEVHTEAFF. The CDR3 bases are TGTGCCAGCAGCGTAGTTGGGGAGGTGCACACTGAAGCTTTCTTT. Based on the CDR3 plus reference TRBV9 and TRBJ1-1, the full variable domain is DSGVTQTPKHLITATGQRVTLRCSPRSGDLSVYWYQQSLDQGLQFLIQYYNGEERAKGNILERFSAQQFPDLHSELNLSSLELGDSALYFCASSVVGEVHTEAFFGQGTRLTVV.

The chain has TRBV2 and TRBJ1-2, with 8 bases identical to TRBD1. In germline, CDR1 is SNHLY, CDR2 FYNNEI. Germline trimming cut 5 bases from V and 2 bases from J; bases unmatched to any gene: 7. This CDR3 comprises 15 residues. CDR3 protein: CASSRGTGRNYGYTF. CDR3 bases: TGTGCCAGCAGTCGCGGGACAGGTCGAAACTATGGCTACACCTTC. Combining the CDR3 with reference TRBV2 and TRBJ1-2 gives the whole variable domain EPEVTQTPSHQVTQMGQEVILRCVPISNHLYFYWYRQILGQKVEFLVSFYNNEISEKSEIFDDQFSVERPDGSNFTLKIRSTKLEDSAMYFCASSRGTGRNYGYTFGSGTRLTVV.

The genes are TRBV12-3 or TRBV12-4 and TRBJ1-5; no clear D. The CDR3 runs 13 residues. Trimming removed 3 bases at V and 3 bases at J, with 6 bases between. This CDR3 is CASSFTDNQPQHF. The CDR3 bases are TGTGCCAGCAGTTTCACAGACAATCAGCCCCAGCATTTT.

J is TRBJ2-1 and V is TRBV2; D gene unclear. The germline CDR1 and CDR2 sequences are SNHLY and FYNNEI. V lost 4 bases to trimming and J lost 4 bases, with 2 bases between them. This CDR3 comprises 11 residues. The CDR3 DNA follows: TGTGCCAGCAGTGCGTACAATGAGCAGTTCTTC. This sequence encodes CASSAYNEQFF.

The chain recombines TRBV5-1 with TRBJ2-3; 10 bases agree with TRBD2. Per the germline V gene, CDR1 is SGHRS and CDR2 is YFSETQ. The V segment lost 7 bases and the J segment 6 bases; nucleotides outside the gene matches: 8. CDR3 length: 14 amino acids. CDR3 in DNA: TGCGCCAGCGGAACTAGCGGGGTCGCGGATACGCAGTATTTT. Translating gives CASGTSGVADTQYF. Full variable domain (rest looked up from reference TRBV5-1 and TRBJ2-3): KAGVTQTPRYLIKTRGQQVTLSCSPISGHRSVSWYQQTPGQGLQFLFEYFSETQRNKGNFPGRFSGRQFSNSRSEMNVSTLELGDSALYLCASGTSGVADTQYFGPGTRLTVL.

The chain couples TRBV4-2 to TRBJ1-4; 8 nucleotides agree with TRBD1. V dropped 2 bases and J dropped 8; count of bases not matched to a gene: 7. This CDR3 is 15 amino acids long. Germline CDR1 and CDR2: LGHNA and YNFKEQ. The CDR3 reads CASSQPQGAREKLFF. The CDR3 nucleotides read TGTGCCAGCAGCCAACCTCAGGGGGCGCGGGAAAAACTGTTTTTT.

J is TRBJ1-4 and V is TRBV5-5; 8 nucleotides match TRBD1. The CDR3 spans 16 residues. V gave up 3 bases and J gave up 7 bases; unmatched junction bases: 11. Germline loops: CDR1 SGHKS, CDR2 YYEKEE (reference sequence). The chain's CDR3 is CASSSMMTGESEKLFF. The CDR3, as DNA: TGTGCCAGCAGCTCTATGATGACAGGGGAGAGTGAAAAACTGTTTTTT.